This TCR beta chain was sequenced during a study of T cell responses to AZD1222 COVID-19 vaccine. The V and J ends lost 0 bases and 2 bases respectively, with 14 bases between them. This CDR3 has 17 residues. Germline V gives CDR1 MNHEY, CDR2 SVGEGT. Some clones are missing from TCRdb's copy, which holds only in-frame ones; the method was immunoSEQ multiplex PCR. The sample has 90,000 to 120,000 clones; 85% to 90% are singletons. Details on this clone: What it binds is unknown.

Study observations and caveats: Sampling captured repertoires only after the peak T cell response. There were mostly white British donors and more females than males, and clonal diversity was possibly underestimated.

This chain joins TRBV6-2 or TRBV6-3 and TRBJ1-3, with D maybe TRBD1 (5 bases). This TCR was recovered from an adult in good health. This specimen was peripheral blood, taken on day 0 of AZD1222 vaccination. CDR3 bases: TGTGCCAGCAGTTACTCGCCTCACGGGGGACCTGGAAACACCATATATTTT. Translated: CASSYSPHGGPGNTIYF.